This TCR beta chain was identified in a study of early T cells in non-severe SARS-CoV-2 infection. In the study overall: The chains were unpaired, and the sequenced material was bulk RNA from unsorted whole blood.

Unique molecular identifiers were added to individual cDNA molecules. TCRdb re-called the 5' RACE reads through MiXCR, storing one row per CDR3 protein. The data contain 55,000 to 75,000 distinct CDR3 sequences, approximately 10% of them singletons. Note on this clonotype: The antigen is not known.

Whole-study findings and limits: A preference for anti-spike CD8 responses marked VDJdb matching, which missed private and CD4 specificities.

The germline V gene has CDR1 LNHDA and CDR2 SQIVND (reference sequence). V shed 3 bases and J shed 4 bases, with 7 bases lying between them. The CDR3 runs 12 residues. This receptor was identified in an adult who was a healthcare worker with PCR-confirmed SARS-CoV-2 infection or an uninfected control (not recorded which). The sequenced sample was whole blood. This chain joins TRBV19 and TRBJ2-7; no clear D gene. CDR3 sequence reads: CASSIGKYEQYF. For the CDR3, the DNA is TGTGCCAGTAGTATCGGCAAGTACGAGCAGTACTTC. Full variable domain (missing parts from reference TRBV19 and TRBJ2-7): DGGITQSPKYLFRKEGQNVTLSCEQNLNHDAMYWYRQDPGQGLRLIYYSQIVNDFQKGDIAEGYSVSREKKESFPLTVTSAQKNPTAFYLCASSIGKYEQYFGPGTRLTVT.